Below, 20 T cell receptor beta chains from the same sample are listed, as sequenced in a study of response to subunit inactivated influenza vaccine. TCRdb reanalysed the RT-PCR reads using MiXCR and keeps one entry per CDR3 protein. The sample contains approximately 530,000 distinct CDR3 sequences, roughly 8.2% of which appear only once. This specimen was PBMCs from blood, taken 23 to 25 months after vaccination. Every receptor here comes from a man in his fifties or sixties who received an inactivated influenza vaccine.

This clonotype has ten or more counts. J is TRBJ1-1 and V is TRBV5-1; D is uncertain. This CDR3 has 14 amino acids. Deletions cut 0 bases from V and 7 bases from J, with 13 bases between. Germline CDR1 SGHRS, CDR2 YFSETQ. The CDR3 coding sequence is TGCGCCAGCAGCTTGGACGGGTTGAATCGTGAAGCTTTCTTT. It is translated as CASSLDGLNREAFF.

The chain recombines TRBV30 with TRBJ2-3; no reliable D call. This CDR3 is 14 amino acids long. The V gene's germline CDR1 is GTSNPN and CDR2 SVGIG (reference sequence). Trimming removed 3 bases at V and 0 bases at J, with 10 bases between. The CDR3 sequence is CAWRISSSTDTQYF. The CDR3 coding sequence is TGTGCCTGGAGAATTAGTTCTAGCACAGATACGCAGTATTTT. Full variable domain (remainder filled in from reference TRBV30 and TRBJ2-3): SQTIHQWPATLVQPVGSPLSLECTVEGTSNPNLYWYRQAAGRGLQLLFYSVGIGQISSEVPQNLSASRPQDRQFILSSKKLLLSDSGFYLCAWRISSSTDTQYFGPGTRLTVL.

This clonotype was seen a handful of times. The chain couples TRBV12-3 or TRBV12-4 to TRBJ2-5; TRBD1 is a possible D gene (6 bases). The CDR3 extends over 13 amino acids. V was shortened by 7 bases and J by 5 bases, with 14 bases between the two germline ends. The CDR3 protein is CASTNSGEETQYF. The DNA for the CDR3 is TGTGCCAGCACCAATTCAGGGGAGGAGACCCAGTACTTC.

The chain has TRBV12-3 or TRBV12-4 and TRBJ1-3; TRBD1 matches 7 bases. The CDR3 extends over 16 amino acids. Trimming cost V 6 bases and J 2 bases; bases outside gene matches: 10. This CDR3 reads CASSHPQGWTGNTIYF. The CDR3 region has the DNA TGTGCCAGCAGCCACCCACAGGGGTGGACTGGAAACACCATATATTTT.

This clonotype has a count of ten or more. The junction departs from germline at one end; a sequencing error may be responsible. V and J are TRBV7-9 and TRBJ2-7; perhaps TRBD1 as D (6 bases). CDR3 length: 12 amino acids. The germline gives CDR1 SEHNR, CDR2 FQNEAQ (reference sequence). The CDR3 region is CASSLAGGVGFF. The CDR3 DNA reads TGTGCCAGCAGCCTAGCTGGGGGCGTCGGTTTCTTC.

The table lists this clonotype with a few counts. The chain uses TRBV4-1 and TRBJ1-5; the D is unclear. V gave up 0 bases and J gave up 8 bases, with 17 bases separating them. CDR3 length equals 16 residues. Germline CDR1 and CDR2: MGHRA and YSYEKL. The CDR3 sequence: CASSQDGAGNREPQHF. DNA of the CDR3: TGCGCCAGCAGCCAAGATGGTGCGGGGAATCGGGAGCCCCAGCATTTT.

The CDR3 protein is CASSQAPDRVAQYF. For the CDR3, the DNA is TGTGCCAGCAGCCAGGCCCCGGACAGGGTGGCGCAGTACTTC. The V and J genes are TRBV14 and TRBJ2-7, with TRBD1 matching 8 bases. V lost 3 bases to trimming and J lost 9 bases; unmatched junction nucleotides: 10. This CDR3 contains 14 residues. Germline values: CDR1 SGHDN, CDR2 FVKESK.

The chain joins TRBV5-4 to TRBJ2-5; 11 bases map to TRBD2. Germline lookup yields CDR1 SGHNT and CDR2 YYREEE (reference sequence). This CDR3 has 17 amino acids. After removal of 0 bases from V and 2 bases from J, the junction contained 6 bases not matched to a gene. In nucleotides, the CDR3 is TGTGCCAGCAGCTTGGCGGCTAGCGGGGGGTTGCAAGAGACCCAGTACTTC. The encoded protein is CASSLAASGGLQETQYF.

This clonotype was observed a handful of times. The rearrangement joins TRBV28 to TRBJ2-2, with D unclear. CDR3 length: 9 residues. The germline CDR1 and CDR2 sequences are MDHEN and SYDVKM. V lost 9 bases to trimming and J lost 8 bases, with 4 bases between them. As DNA, the CDR3 is TGTGCCAGGCTAGGGGAGCTGTTTTTT. Translation gives CARLGELFF.

The chain uses TRBV12-3 or TRBV12-4 and TRBJ2-5; D call uncertain. Trimming cost V 3 bases and J 5 bases, with 7 bases left between them. The CDR3 sequence is 12 residues long. The CDR3 protein is CASSFMIETQYF. CDR3 nucleotides: TGTGCCAGCAGTTTTATGATTGAGACCCAGTACTTC.

This clonotype was counted a few times. The chain recombines TRBV10-2 with TRBJ2-7; either TRBD1 or TRBD2 may supply D (6 bases each). Germline loops: CDR1 WSHSY, CDR2 SAAADI. CDR3 length: 13 residues. V lost 4 bases and J 5 bases, leaving 12 bases between the germline ends. CDR3 DNA sequence: TGCGCCAGCAGTGGGAGGGGGATTAACGAGCAGTACTTC. It specifies CASSGRGINEQYF.

V gene TRBV18 combines with J gene TRBJ2-5; 8 nucleotides line up with TRBD1. V shed 5 bases and J 2 bases; nucleotides not matched to a gene: 22. CDR1 is KGHSH and CDR2 is LQKENI in the germline V gene. This CDR3 comprises 20 residues. The CDR3 here is CASSSRQGMTGAPTQETQYF. The DNA of the CDR3 is TGTGCCAGCTCATCAAGACAGGGGATGACAGGGGCCCCCACACAAGAGACCCAGTACTTC.

The V and J genes are TRBV11-2 and TRBJ2-4; perhaps D is TRBD1 or TRBD2 (5 bases each). The CDR3 has 15 residues. The germline V gene encodes CDR1 SGHAT and CDR2 FQNNGV. V shed 6 bases and J shed 7 bases, with 19 bases lying between them. CDR3 residues: CASRHPGGRSNIQYF. CDR3 DNA sequence: TGTGCCAGCAGACACCCTGGGGGTAGATCGAACATTCAGTACTTC.

The CDR3 nucleotides are TGTGCCAGCAGCTTGGGGGTCGGCACCGGGGAGCTGTTTTTT. Translation: CASSLGVGTGELFF. The V and J genes are TRBV5-5 and TRBJ2-2; D uncertain. This CDR3 has 14 residues. The ends were cut back, 0 bases at V and 4 bases at J, with 7 bases in the middle. CDR1 SGHKS and CDR2 YYEKEE come from the germline V gene (reference sequence).

This clonotype has ten or more counts. The chain is built from TRBV11-1 and TRBJ1-6; D ambiguous. V lost 3 bases to trimming and J lost 3 bases, with 9 bases between them. Germline CDR1 reads SGHAT; CDR2 reads FQDESV (reference sequence). This CDR3 comprises 15 residues. The CDR3 nucleotides are TGTGCCAGCAGCTTCAAGAACAGCTATAATTCACCCCTCCACTTT. Its protein product is CASSFKNSYNSPLHF.

Concerning this clonotype itself: A much larger clone is a single base away; this may be a read error. The chain uses TRBV20-1 and TRBJ1-6; 8 bases line up with TRBD1. The CDR3 is made up of 17 amino acids. CDR1 DFQATT and CDR2 SNEGSKA come from the germline V gene (reference sequence). Trimming cost V 3 bases and J 5 bases; bases outside gene matches: 12. The CDR3 region has the DNA TGCAGTGCTAGTACCCCCGACAGGGGAGCGAATAATTCACCCCTCCACTTT. Protein: CSASTPDRGANNSPLHF.

V and J are TRBV20-1 and TRBJ1-6; TRBD1 agrees at 9 bases. Germline CDR1 and CDR2: DFQATT and SNEGSKA (reference sequence). CDR3 length: 14 amino acids. Trimming cost V 6 bases and J 10 bases; bases outside gene matches: 10. CDR3 region: CSAPGQGSGSPLHF. For the CDR3, the DNA is TGCAGTGCACCGGGACAGGGATCGGGGTCACCCCTCCACTTT.

This clonotype was detected a few times. This chain links TRBV19 with TRBJ2-7; TRBD1 matches at 7 bases. From germline, CDR1 is LNHDA and CDR2 SQIVND (reference sequence). V trimming: 2 bases; J trimming: 7 bases; junction bases outside the gene matches: 11. The CDR3 consists of 15 residues. CDR3: CASSIPGQSAEEQYF. CDR3 sequence (DNA): TGTGCCAGTAGTATACCGGGACAGAGCGCGGAGGAGCAGTACTTC.

The V gene is TRBV6-2 or TRBV6-3, the J gene TRBJ2-6; D unclear. The germline V gene encodes CDR1 MNHEY and CDR2 SVGEGT. The CDR3 runs to 17 residues. Deletions cut 2 bases from V and 3 bases from J, with 14 bases between. CDR3 amino acids: CASSYPPGSSGANVLTF. DNA for the CDR3: TGTGCCAGCAGTTACCCGCCGGGCTCGAGTGGGGCCAACGTCCTGACTTTC.

V gene TRBV3-1 combines with J gene TRBJ2-2; D remains ambiguous. The length of the CDR3 is 13 residues. V lost 5 bases and J lost 8, with 12 bases in between. CDR1 and CDR2 (germline): LGHDT, YNNKEL (reference sequence). The DNA for the CDR3 is TGTGCCAGCAGCAAGTACCTAGGAGGGGAGCTGTTTTTT. Amino acids: CASSKYLGGELFF.